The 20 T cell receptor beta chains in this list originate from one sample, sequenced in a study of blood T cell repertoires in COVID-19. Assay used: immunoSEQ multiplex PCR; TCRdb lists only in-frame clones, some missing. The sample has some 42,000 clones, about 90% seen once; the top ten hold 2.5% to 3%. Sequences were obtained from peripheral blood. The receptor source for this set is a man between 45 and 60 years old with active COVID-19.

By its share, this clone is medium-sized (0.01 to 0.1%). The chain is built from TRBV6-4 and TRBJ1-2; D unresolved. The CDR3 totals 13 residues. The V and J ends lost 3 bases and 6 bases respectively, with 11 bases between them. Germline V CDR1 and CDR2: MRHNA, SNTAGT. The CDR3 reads CASSESEGDGYTF. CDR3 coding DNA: TGTGCCAGCAGTGAGTCGGAAGGAGATGGCTACACCTTC.

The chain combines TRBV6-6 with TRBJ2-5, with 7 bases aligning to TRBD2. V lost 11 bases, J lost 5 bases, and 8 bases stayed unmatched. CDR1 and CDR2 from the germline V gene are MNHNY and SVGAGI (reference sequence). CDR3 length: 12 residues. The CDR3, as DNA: TGTGCCGCGCGGACTAGTCGGGAGACCCAGTACTTC. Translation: CAARTSRETQYF.

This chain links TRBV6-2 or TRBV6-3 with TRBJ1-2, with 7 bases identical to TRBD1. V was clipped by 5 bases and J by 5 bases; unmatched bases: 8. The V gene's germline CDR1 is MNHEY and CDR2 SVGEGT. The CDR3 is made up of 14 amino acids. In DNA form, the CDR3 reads TGTGCCAGCAGTCCGGCAGGGGGACGGTATGGCTACACCTTC. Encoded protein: CASSPAGGRYGYTF.

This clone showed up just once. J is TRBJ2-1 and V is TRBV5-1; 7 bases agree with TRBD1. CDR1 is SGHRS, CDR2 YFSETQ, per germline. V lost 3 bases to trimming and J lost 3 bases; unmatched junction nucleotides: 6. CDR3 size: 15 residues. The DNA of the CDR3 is TGCGCCAGCAGCTCCCGGGACAGATACTACAATGAGCAGTTCTTC. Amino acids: CASSSRDRYYNEQFF.

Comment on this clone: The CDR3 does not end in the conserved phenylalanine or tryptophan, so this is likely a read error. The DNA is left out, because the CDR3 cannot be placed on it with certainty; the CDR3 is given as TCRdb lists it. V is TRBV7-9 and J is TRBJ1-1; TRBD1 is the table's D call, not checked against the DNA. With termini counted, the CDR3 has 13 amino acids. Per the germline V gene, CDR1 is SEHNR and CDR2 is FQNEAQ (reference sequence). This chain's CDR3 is CASSLGGTGGLAL.

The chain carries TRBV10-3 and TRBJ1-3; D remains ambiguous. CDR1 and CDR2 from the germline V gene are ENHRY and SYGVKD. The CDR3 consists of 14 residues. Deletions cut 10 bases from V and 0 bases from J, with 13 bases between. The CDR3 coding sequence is TGTGCCACAAAAACAGCAACCTCTGGAAACACCATATATTTT. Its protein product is CATKTATSGNTIYF.

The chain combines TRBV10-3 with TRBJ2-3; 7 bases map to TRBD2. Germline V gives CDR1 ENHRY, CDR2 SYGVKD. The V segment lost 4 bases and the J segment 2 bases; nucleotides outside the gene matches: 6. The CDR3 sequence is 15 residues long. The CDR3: CAISGGAGVTDTQYF. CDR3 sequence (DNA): TGTGCCATCAGTGGTGGGGCGGGGGTCACAGATACGCAGTATTTT.

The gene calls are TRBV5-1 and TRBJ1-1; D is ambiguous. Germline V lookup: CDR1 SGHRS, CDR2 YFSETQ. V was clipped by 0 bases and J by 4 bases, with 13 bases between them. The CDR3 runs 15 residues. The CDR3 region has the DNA TGCGCCAGCAGCTTGGCCGGTCCCCGGGGCACTGAAGCTTTCTTT. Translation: CASSLAGPRGTEAFF. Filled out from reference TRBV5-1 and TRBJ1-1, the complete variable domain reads KAGVTQTPRYLIKTRGQQVTLSCSPISGHRSVSWYQQTPGQGLQFLFEYFSETQRNKGNFPGRFSGRQFSNSRSEMNVSTLELGDSALYLCASSLAGPRGTEAFFGQGTRLTVV.

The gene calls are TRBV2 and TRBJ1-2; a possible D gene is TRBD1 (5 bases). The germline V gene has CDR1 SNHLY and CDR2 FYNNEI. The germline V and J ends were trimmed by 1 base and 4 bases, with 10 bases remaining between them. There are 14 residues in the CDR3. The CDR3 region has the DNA TGTGCCAGCAGTGAAGAGGGGTTCAGCTATGGCTACACCTTC. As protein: CASSEEGFSYGYTF.

The CDR3: CASSTGGSEPNTEAFF. DNA for the CDR3: TGCGCCAGCAGCACCGGGGGGTCAGAGCCGAACACTGAAGCTTTCTTT. V gene TRBV5-1 combines with J gene TRBJ1-1, with D possibly TRBD1 on 5 matching bases. Trimming removed 4 bases from V and 1 base from J, with 17 bases in between. CDR1 is SGHRS, CDR2 YFSETQ, per germline. The CDR3 loop spans 16 amino acids.

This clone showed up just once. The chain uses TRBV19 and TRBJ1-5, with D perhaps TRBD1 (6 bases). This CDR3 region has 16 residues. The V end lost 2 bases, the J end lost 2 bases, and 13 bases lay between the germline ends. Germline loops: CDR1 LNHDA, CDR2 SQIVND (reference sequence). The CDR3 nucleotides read TGTGCCAGTAGTATAAACAGGGCCGGCGGCAATCAGCCCCAGCATTTT. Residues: CASSINRAGGNQPQHF.

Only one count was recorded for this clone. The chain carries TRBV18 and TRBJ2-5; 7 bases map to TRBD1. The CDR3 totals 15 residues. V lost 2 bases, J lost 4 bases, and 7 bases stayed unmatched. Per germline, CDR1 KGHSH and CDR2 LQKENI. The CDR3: CASSPDRVALETQYF. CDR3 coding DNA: TGTGCCAGCTCACCAGACAGGGTGGCCTTAGAGACCCAGTACTTC.

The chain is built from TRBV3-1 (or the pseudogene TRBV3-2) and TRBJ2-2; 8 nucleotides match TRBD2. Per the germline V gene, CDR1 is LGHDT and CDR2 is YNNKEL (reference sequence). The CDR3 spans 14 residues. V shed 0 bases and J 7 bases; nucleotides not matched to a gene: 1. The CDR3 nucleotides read TGTGCCAGCAGCCAAGAGGGGACTAGCGGGGAGCTGTTTTTT. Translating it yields CASSQEGTSGELFF.

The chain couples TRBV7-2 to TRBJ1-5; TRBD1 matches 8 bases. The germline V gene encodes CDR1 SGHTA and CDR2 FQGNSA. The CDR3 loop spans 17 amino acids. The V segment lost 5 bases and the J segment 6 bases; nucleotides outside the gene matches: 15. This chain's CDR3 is CASSLNHGTGGGQPQHF. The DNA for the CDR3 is TGTGCCAGCAGCCTGAACCATGGGACAGGAGGCGGTCAGCCCCAGCATTTT.

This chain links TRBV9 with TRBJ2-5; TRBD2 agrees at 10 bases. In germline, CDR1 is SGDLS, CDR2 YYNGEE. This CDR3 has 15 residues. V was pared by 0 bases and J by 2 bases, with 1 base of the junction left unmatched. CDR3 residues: CASSVDSGGQETQYF. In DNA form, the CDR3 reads TGTGCCAGCAGCGTAGATAGCGGGGGGCAAGAGACCCAGTACTTC. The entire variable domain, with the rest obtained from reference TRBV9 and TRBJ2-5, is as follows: DSGVTQTPKHLITATGQRVTLRCSPRSGDLSVYWYQQSLDQGLQFLIQYYNGEERAKGNILERFSAQQFPDLHSELNLSSLELGDSALYFCASSVDSGGQETQYFGPGTRLLVL.

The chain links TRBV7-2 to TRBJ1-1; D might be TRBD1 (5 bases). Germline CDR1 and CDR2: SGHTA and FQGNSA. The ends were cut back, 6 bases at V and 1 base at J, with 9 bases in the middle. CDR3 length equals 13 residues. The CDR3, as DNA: TGTGCCAGCAGTTTACAGGAGAACACTGAAGCTTTCTTT. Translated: CASSLQENTEAFF. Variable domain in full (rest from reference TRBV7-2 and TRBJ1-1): GAGVSQSPSNKVTEKGKDVELRCDPISGHTALYWYRQSLGQGLEFLIYFQGNSAPDKSGLPSDRFSAERTGGSVSTLTIQRTQQEDSAVYLCASSLQENTEAFFGQGTRLTVV.

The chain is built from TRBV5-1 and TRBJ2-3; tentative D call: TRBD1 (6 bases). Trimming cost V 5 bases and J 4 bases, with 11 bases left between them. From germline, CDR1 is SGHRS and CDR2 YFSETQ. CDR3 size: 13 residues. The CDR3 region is CASRYGTSDTQYF. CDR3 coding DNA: TGCGCCAGCAGGTACGGGACATCAGATACGCAGTATTTT. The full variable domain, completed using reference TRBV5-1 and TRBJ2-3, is KAGVTQTPRYLIKTRGQQVTLSCSPISGHRSVSWYQQTPGQGLQFLFEYFSETQRNKGNFPGRFSGRQFSNSRSEMNVSTLELGDSALYLCASRYGTSDTQYFGPGTRLTVL.

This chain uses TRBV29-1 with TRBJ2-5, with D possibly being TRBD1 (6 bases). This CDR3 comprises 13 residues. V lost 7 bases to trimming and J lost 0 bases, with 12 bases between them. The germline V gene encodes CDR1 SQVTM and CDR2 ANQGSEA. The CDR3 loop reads CSGGRGYQETQYF. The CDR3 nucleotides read TGCAGCGGCGGAAGGGGGTACCAAGAGACCCAGTACTTC.

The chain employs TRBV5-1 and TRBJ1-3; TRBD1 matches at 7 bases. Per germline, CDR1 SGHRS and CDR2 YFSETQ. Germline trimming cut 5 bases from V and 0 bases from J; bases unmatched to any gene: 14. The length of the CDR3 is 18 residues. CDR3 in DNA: TGCGCCAGCAGGGGGGAGGCCCGACAGGGCCCCTCTGGAAACACCATATATTTT. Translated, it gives CASRGEARQGPSGNTIYF.

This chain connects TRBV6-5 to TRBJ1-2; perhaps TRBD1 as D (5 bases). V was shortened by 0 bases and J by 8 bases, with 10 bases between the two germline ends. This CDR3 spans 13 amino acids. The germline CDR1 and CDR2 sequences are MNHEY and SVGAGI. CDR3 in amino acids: CASSYSAGLGYTF. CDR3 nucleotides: TGTGCCAGCAGTTACTCTGCGGGGCTCGGCTACACCTTC.